The sequence of this T cell receptor (beta chain) was determined in a study of blood T cell repertoires in COVID-19. The wider study: The United States, Italy and Spain provided the acute and convalescent COVID-19 samples.

A few counts support this clone. Profiling relied on immunoSEQ multiplex PCR, and the TCRdb table lists in-frame clones only, not all of them. The data hold a few hundred thousand clones, with around 87% observed a single time. Sequencing used peripheral blood. This clonotype was obtained from a woman aged 50 to 60 with acute or convalescent COVID-19.

The DNA of the CDR3 is TGTGCCAGCAGCCCAACTAGGGATGAGCAGTTCTTC. This encodes CASSPTRDEQFF. The chain carries TRBV6-2 or TRBV6-3 and TRBJ2-1; possible D gene TRBD2, 5 bases. The ends were cut back, 6 bases at V and 8 bases at J, with 11 bases in the middle. This CDR3 region has 12 residues. Germline assignment: CDR1 MNHEY and CDR2 SVGEGT.